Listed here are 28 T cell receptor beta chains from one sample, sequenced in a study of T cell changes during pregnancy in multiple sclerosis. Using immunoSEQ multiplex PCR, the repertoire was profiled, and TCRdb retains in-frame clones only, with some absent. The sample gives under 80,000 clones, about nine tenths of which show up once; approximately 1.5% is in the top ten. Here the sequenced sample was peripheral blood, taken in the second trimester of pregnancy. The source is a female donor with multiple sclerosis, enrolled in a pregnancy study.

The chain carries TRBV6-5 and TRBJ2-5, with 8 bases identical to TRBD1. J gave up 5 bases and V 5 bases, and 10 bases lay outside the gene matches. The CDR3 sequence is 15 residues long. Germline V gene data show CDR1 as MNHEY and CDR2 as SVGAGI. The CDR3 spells CASSPDRGWVETQYF. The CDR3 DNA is TGTGCCAGCAGTCCAGACAGGGGTTGGGTGGAGACCCAGTACTTC.

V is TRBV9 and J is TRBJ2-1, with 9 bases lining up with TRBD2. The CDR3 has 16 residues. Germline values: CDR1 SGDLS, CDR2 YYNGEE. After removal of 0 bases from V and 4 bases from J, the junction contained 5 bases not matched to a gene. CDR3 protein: CASSVGAGGTYNEQFF. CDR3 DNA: TGTGCCAGCAGCGTAGGAGCGGGGGGCACATACAATGAGCAGTTCTTC.

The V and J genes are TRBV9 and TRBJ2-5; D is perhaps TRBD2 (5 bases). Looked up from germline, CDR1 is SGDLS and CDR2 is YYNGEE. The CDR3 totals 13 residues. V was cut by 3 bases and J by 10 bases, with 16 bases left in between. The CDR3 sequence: CASSASWTAYQYF. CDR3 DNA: TGTGCCAGCAGCGCCTCCTGGACTGCGTACCAGTACTTC. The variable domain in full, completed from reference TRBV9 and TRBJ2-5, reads DSGVTQTPKHLITATGQRVTLRCSPRSGDLSVYWYQQSLDQGLQFLIQYYNGEERAKGNILERFSAQQFPDLHSELNLSSLELGDSALYFCASSASWTAYQYFGPGTRLLVL.

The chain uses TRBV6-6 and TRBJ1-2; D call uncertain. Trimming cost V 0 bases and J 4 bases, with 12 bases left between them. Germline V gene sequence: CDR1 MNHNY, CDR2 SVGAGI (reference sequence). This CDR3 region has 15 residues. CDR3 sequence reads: CASSYSTTGVYGYTF. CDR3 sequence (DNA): TGTGCCAGCAGTTACTCGACCACCGGGGTCTATGGCTACACCTTC.

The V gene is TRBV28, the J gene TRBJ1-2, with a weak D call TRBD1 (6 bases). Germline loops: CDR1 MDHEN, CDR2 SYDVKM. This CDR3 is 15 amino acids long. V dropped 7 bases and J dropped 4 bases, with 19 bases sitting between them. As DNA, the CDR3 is TGTGCCAGCATTAGGACAGCCCCAGCCGGCTATGGCTACACCTTC. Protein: CASIRTAPAGYGYTF.

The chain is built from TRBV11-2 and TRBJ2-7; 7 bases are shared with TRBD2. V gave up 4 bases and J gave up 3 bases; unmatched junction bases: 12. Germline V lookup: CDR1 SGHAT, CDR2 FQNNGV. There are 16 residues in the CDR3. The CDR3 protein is CASSWGRVGAHYEQYF. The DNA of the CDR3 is TGTGCCAGCAGCTGGGGGAGGGTTGGGGCTCACTACGAGCAGTACTTC. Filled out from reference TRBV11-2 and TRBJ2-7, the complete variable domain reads EAGVAQSPRYKIIEKRQSVAFWCNPISGHATLYWYQQILGQGPKLLIQFQNNGVVDDSQLPKDRFSAERLKGVDSTLKIQPAKLEDSAVYLCASSWGRVGAHYEQYFGPGTRLTVT.

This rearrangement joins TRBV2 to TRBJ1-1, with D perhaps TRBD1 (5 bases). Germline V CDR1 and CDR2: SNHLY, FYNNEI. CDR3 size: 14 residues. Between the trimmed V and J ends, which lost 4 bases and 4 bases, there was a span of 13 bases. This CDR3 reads CASSGQTPGTEAFF. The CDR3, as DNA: TGTGCCAGCAGTGGACAGACCCCTGGCACTGAAGCTTTCTTT.

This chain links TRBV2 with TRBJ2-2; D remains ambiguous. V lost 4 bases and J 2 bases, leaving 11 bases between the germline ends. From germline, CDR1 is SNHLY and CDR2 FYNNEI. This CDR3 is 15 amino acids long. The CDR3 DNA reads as TGTGCCAGCAGTGTCACCGGTGTCAACACCGGGGAGCTGTTTTTT. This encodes CASSVTGVNTGELFF.

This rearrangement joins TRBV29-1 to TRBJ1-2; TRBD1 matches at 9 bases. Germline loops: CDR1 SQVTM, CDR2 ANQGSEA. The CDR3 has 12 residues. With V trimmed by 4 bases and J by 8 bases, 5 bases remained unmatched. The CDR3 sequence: CSVGQGERGYTF. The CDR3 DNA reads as TGCAGCGTTGGACAGGGGGAGCGGGGCTACACCTTC.

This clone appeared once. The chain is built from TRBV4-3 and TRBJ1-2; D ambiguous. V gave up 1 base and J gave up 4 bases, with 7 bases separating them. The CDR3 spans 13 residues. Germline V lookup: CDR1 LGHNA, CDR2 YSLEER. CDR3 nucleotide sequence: TGCGCCAGCAGCCAAGTTTATCTCTATGGCTACACCTTC. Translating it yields CASSQVYLYGYTF.

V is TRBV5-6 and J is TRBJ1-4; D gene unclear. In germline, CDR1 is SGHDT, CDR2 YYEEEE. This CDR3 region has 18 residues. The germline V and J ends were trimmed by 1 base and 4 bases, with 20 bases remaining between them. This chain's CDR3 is CASSLTVRELNFNEKLFF. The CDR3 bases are TGTGCCAGCAGCTTGACGGTCCGAGAACTTAATTTTAATGAAAAACTGTTTTTT.

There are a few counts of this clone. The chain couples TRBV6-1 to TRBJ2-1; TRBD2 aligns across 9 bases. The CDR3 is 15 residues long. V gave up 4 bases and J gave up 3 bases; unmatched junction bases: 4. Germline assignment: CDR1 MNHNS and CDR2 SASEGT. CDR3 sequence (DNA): TGTGCCAGCAGTGTTGAAGCGGGAGGCTACAATGAGCAGTTCTTC. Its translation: CASSVEAGGYNEQFF.

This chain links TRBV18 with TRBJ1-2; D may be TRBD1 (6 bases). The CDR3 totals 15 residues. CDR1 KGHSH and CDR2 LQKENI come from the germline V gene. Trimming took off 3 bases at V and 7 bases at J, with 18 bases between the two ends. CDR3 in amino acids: CASSPTPSGVLGYTF. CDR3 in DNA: TGTGCCAGCTCACCCACCCCTTCAGGGGTCCTTGGCTACACCTTC.

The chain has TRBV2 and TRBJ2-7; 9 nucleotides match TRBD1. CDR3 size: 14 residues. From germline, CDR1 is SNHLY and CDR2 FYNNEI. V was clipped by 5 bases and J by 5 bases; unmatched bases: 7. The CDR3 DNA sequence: TGTGCCAGCAGTCAAGGCACAGGGGGCGACGAGCAGTACTTC. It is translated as CASSQGTGGDEQYF.

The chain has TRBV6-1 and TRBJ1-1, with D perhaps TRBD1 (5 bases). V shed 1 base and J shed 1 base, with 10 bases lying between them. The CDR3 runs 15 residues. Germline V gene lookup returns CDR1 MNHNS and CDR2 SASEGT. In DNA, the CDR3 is TGTGCCAGCAGTGAAGAGGGGCTAGAGAACACTGAAGCTTTCTTT. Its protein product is CASSEEGLENTEAFF.

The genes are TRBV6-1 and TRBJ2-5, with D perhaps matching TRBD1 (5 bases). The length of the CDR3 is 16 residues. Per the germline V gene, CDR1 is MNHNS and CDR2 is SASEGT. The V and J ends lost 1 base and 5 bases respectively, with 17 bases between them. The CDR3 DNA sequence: TGTGCCAGCAGTGAAGGAGCCAGGGCCAGCGCGGAGACCCAGTACTTC. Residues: CASSEGARASAETQYF.

CDR3 nucleotides: TGCAGCGTTGATGGCAGTCCAACTAATGAAAAACTGTTTTTT. Its protein product is CSVDGSPTNEKLFF. This chain uses TRBV29-1 with TRBJ1-4; D is undetermined. Germline assignment: CDR1 SQVTM and CDR2 ANQGSEA. Trimming cost V 3 bases and J 0 bases, with 8 bases left between them. The CDR3 sequence is 14 residues long. Full variable domain (rest looked up from reference TRBV29-1 and TRBJ1-4): SAVISQKPSRDICQRGTSLTIQCQVDSQVTMMFWYRQQPGQSLTLIATANQGSEATYESGFVIDKFPISRPNLTFSTLTVSNMSPEDSSIYLCSVDGSPTNEKLFFGSGTQLSVL.

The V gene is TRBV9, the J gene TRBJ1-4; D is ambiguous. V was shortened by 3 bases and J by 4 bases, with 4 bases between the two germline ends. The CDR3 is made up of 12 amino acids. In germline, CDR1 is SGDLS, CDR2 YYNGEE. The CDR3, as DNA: TGTGCCAGCAGCGCCCTTAATGAAAAACTGTTTTTT. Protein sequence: CASSALNEKLFF.

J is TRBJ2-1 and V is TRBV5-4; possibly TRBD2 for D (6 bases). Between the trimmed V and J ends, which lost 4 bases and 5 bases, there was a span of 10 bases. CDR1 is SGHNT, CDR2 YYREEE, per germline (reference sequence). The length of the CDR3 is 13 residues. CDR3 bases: TGTGCCAGCAGCCCCGGGACTCACAATGAGCAGTTCTTC. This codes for CASSPGTHNEQFF.

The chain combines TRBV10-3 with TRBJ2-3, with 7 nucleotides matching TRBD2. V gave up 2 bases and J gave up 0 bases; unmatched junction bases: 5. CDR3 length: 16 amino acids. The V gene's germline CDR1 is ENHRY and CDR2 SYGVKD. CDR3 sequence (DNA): TGTGCCATCAGTGAGGCTTATAGCGGGAGCACAGATACGCAGTATTTT. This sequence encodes CAISEAYSGSTDTQYF.

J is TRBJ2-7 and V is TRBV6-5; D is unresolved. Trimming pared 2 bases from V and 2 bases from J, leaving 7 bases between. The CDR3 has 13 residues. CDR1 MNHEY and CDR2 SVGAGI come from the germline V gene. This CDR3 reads CASSYRVAYEQYF. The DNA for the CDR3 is TGTGCCAGCAGTTACCGGGTGGCCTACGAGCAGTACTTC.

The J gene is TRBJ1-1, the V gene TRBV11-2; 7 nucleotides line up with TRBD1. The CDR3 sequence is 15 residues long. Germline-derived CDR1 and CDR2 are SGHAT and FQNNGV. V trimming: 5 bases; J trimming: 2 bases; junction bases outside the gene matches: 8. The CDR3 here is CASSTKTGVNTEAFF. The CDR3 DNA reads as TGTGCCAGCAGCACCAAAACAGGGGTTAACACTGAAGCTTTCTTT.

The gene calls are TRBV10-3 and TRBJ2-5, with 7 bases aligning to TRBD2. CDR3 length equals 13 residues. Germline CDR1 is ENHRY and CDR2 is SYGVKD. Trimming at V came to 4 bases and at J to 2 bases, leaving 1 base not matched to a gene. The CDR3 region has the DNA TGTGCCATCAGTGGGGGACTACAAGAGACCCAGTACTTC. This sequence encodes CAISGGLQETQYF.

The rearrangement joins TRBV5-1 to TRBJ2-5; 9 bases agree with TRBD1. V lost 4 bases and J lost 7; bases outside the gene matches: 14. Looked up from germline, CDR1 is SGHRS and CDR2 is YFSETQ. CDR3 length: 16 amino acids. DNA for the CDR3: TGCGCCAGCAGCCTGATTAACAGGGGGCGCTATTTGACCCAGTACTTC. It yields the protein CASSLINRGRYLTQYF.

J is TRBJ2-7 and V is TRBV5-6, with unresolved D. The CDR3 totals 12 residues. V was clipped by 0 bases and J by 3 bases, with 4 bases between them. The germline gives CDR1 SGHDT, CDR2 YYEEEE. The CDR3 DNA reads TGTGCCAGCAGCTTGGACATCTACGAGCAGTACTTC. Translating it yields CASSLDIYEQYF.

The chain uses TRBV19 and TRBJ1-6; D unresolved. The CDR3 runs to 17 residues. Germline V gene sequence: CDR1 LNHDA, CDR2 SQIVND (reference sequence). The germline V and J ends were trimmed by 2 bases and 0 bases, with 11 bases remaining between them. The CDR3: CASSIMAASSYNSPLHF. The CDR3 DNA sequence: TGTGCCAGTAGTATAATGGCGGCTAGCTCCTATAATTCACCCCTCCACTTT.

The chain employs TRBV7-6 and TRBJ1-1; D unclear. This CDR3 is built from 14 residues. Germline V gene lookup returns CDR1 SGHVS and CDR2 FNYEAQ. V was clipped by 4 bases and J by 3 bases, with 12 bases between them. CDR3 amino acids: CASSSGFRHTEAFF. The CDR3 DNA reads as TGTGCCAGCAGCTCCGGTTTCAGGCACACTGAAGCTTTCTTT.

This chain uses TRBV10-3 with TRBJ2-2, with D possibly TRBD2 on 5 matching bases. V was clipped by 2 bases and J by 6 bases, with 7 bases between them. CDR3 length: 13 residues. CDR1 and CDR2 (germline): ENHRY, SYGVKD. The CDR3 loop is CAISEKEAGELFF. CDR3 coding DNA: TGTGCCATCAGTGAGAAGGAGGCCGGGGAGCTGTTTTTT.